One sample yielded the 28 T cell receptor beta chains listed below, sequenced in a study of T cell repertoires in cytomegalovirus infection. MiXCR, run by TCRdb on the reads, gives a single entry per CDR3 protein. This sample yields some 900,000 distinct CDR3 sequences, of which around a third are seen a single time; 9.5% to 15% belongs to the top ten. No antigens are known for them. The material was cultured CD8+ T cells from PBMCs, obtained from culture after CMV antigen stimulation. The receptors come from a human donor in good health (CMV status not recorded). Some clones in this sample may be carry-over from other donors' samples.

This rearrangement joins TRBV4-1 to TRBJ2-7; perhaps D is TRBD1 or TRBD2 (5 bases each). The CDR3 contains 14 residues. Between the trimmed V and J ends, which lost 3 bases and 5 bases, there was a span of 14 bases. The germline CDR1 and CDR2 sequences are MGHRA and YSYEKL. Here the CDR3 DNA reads TGCGCCAGCAGCCACCCGGGACGGGTTCACGAGCAGTACGTC. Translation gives CASSHPGRVHEQYV.

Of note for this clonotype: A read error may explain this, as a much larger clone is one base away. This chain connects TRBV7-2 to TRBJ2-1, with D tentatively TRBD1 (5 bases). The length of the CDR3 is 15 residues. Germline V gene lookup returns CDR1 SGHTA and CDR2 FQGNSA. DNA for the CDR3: TGTGTCAGCAGCGCGGACATTTACTCCTACAATGAGCAGTTCTTC. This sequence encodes CVSSADIYSYNEQFF.

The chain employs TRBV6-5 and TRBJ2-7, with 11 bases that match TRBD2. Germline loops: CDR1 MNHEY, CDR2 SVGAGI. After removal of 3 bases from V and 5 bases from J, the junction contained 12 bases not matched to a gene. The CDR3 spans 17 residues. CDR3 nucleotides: TGTGCCAGCAGTTATTCGACCAGACTAGCGGGGAGTAACGAGCAGTACTTC. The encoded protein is CASSYSTRLAGSNEQYF.

CDR3 DNA: TGTGCCAGTAGTATAGGAGGACTACGCTACGAGCAGTACTTC. It is translated as CASSIGGLRYEQYF. The V call is TRBV19, the J call TRBJ2-7; D might be TRBD2 (6 bases). Germline lookup yields CDR1 LNHDA and CDR2 SQIVND (reference sequence). The CDR3 length is 14 residues. V lost 1 base to trimming and J lost 3 bases, with 10 bases between them. Supplemented by reference TRBV19 and TRBJ2-7, the full variable domain reads DGGITQSPKYLFRKEGQNVTLSCEQNLNHDAMYWYRQDPGQGLRLIYYSQIVNDFQKGDIAEGYSVSREKKESFPLTVTSAQKNPTAFYLCASSIGGLRYEQYFGPGTRLTVT.

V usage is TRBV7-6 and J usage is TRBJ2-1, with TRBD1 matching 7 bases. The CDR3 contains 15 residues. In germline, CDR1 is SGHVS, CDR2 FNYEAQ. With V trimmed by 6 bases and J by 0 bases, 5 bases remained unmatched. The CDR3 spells CASRHRDSSYNEQFF. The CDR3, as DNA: TGTGCCAGCAGACACCGGGACAGCTCCTACAATGAGCAGTTCTTC.

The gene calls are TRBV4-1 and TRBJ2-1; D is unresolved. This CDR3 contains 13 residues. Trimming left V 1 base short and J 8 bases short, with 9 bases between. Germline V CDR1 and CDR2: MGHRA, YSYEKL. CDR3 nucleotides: TGCGCCAGCAGCCAAGTAATTTTGGATGAGCAGTTCTTC. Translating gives CASSQVILDEQFF.

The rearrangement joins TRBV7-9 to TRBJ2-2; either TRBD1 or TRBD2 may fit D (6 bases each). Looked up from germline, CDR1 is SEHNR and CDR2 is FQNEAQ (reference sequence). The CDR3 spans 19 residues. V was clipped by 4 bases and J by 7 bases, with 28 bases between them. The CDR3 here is CASSSPGGRASPGNGELFF. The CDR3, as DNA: TGTGCCAGCAGCTCCCCCGGGGGCAGGGCCTCGCCTGGAAACGGGGAGCTGTTTTTT.

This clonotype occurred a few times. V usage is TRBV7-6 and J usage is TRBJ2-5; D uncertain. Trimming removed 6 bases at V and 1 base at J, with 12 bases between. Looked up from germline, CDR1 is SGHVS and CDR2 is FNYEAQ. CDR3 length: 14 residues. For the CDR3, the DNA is TGTGCCAGCAGTCCCCCCATTGGCCAAGAGACCCAGTACTTC. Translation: CASSPPIGQETQYF.

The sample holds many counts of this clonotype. The CDR3 DNA sequence: TGCGCCAGCAGCCAAGAAAGCACAGATACGCAGTATTTT. Its protein is CASSQESTDTQYF. The chain links TRBV4-1 to TRBJ2-3; D unresolved. The CDR3 length is 13 residues. The ends were cut back, 0 bases at V and 0 bases at J, with 1 base in the middle. Germline lookup yields CDR1 MGHRA and CDR2 YSYEKL.

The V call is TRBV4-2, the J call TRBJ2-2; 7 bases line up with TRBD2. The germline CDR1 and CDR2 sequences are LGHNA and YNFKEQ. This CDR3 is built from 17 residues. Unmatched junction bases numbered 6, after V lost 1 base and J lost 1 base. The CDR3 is CASSQVPAGLNTGELFF. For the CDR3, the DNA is TGTGCCAGCAGCCAAGTCCCAGCGGGGCTGAACACCGGGGAGCTGTTTTTT.

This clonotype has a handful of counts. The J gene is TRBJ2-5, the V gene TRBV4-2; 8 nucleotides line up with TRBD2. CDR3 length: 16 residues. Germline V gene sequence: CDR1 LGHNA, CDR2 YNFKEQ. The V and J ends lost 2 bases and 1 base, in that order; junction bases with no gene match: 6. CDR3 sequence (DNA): TGTGCCAGCAGCCAAATACCGGGGGGGCTCCAAGAGACCCAGTACTTC. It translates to CASSQIPGGLQETQYF.

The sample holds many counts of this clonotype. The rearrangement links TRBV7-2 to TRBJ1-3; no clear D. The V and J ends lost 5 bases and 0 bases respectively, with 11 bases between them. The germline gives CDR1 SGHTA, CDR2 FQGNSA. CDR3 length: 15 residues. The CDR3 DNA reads TGTGCCAGCAGCGCATCCCCGTACTCTGGAAACACCATATATTTT. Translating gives CASSASPYSGNTIYF.

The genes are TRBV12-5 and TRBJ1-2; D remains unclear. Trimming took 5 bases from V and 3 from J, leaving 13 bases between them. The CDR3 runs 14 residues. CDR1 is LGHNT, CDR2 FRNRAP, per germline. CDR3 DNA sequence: TGTGCTAGTGGTCCCCCGCAGAGGGACTATGGCTACACCTTC. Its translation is CASGPPQRDYGYTF.

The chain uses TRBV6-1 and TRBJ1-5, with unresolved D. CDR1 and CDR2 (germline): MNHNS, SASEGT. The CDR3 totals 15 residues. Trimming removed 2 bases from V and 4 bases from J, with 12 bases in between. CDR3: CASSEPTDSNQPQHF. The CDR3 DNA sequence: TGTGCCAGCAGTGAACCAACGGACTCTAATCAGCCCCAGCATTTT.

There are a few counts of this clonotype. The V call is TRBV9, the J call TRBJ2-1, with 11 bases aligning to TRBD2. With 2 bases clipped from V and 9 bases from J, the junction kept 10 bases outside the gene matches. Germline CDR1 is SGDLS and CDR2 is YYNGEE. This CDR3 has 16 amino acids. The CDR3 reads CASSVSGGASRAEQFF. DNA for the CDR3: TGTGCCAGCAGCGTTAGCGGGGGGGCCTCTAGAGCTGAGCAGTTCTTC. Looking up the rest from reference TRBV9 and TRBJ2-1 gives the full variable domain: DSGVTQTPKHLITATGQRVTLRCSPRSGDLSVYWYQQSLDQGLQFLIQYYNGEERAKGNILERFSAQQFPDLHSELNLSSLELGDSALYFCASSVSGGASRAEQFFGPGTRLTVL.

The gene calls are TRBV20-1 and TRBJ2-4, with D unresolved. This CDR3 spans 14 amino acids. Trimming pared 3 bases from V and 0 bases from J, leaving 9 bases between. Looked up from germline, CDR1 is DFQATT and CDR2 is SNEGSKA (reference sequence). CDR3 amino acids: CSARTQLAKNIQYF. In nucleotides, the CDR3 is TGCAGTGCTAGGACGCAGCTAGCCAAAAACATTCAGTACTTC.

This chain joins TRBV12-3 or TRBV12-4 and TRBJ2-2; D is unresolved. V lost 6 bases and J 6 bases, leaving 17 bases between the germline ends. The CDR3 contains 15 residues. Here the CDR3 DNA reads TGTGCCAGCAGCTCCCTAGACCTCTCTGCCGGGGAGCTGTTTTTT. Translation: CASSSLDLSAGELFF.

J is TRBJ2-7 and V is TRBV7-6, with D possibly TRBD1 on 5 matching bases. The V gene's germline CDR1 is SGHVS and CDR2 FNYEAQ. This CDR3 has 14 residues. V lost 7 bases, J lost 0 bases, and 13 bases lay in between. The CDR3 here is CASTPYRSSYEQYF. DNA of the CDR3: TGTGCCAGCACCCCGTACAGGAGCTCCTACGAGCAGTACTTC. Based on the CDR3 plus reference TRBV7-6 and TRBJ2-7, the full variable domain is GAGVSQSPRYKVTKRGQDVALRCDPISGHVSLYWYRQALGQGPEFLTYFNYEAQQDKSGLPNDRFSAERPEGSISTLTIQRTEQRDSAMYRCASTPYRSSYEQYFGPGTRLTVT.

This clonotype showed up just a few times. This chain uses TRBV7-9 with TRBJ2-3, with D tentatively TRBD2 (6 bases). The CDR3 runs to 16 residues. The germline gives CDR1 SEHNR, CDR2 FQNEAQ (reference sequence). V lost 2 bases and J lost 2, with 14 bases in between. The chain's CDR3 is CASSLSGLANTDTQYF. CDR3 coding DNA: TGTGCCAGCAGCTTAAGTGGGCTAGCGAACACAGATACGCAGTATTTT.

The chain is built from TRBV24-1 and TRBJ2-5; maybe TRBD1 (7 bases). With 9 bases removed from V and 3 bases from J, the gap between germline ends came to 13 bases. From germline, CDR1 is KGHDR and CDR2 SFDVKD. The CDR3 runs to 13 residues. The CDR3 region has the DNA TGTGCCACCGGAGGGACAGCGGAAGAGACCCAGTACTTC. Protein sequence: CATGGTAEETQYF.

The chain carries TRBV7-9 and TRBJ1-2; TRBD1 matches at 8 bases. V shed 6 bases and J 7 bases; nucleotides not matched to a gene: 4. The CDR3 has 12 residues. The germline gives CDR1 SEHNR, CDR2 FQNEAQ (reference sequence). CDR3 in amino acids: CASRGQEGGYTF. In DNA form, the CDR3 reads TGTGCCAGCAGGGGACAGGAAGGTGGCTACACCTTC.

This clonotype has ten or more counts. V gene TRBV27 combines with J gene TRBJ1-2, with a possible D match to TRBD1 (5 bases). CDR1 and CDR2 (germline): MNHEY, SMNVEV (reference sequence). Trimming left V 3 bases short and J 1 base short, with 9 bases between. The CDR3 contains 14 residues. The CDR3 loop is CASSFWGGNYGYTF. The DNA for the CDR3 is TGTGCCAGCAGTTTTTGGGGGGGTAACTATGGCTACACCTTC.

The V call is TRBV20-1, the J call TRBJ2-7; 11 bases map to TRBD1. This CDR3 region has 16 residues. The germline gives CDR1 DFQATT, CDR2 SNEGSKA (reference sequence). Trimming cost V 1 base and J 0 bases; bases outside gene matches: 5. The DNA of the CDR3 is TGCAGTGCTAGAGGGACAGGGGGCAGGATCTCCTACGAGCAGTACTTC. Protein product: CSARGTGGRISYEQYF.

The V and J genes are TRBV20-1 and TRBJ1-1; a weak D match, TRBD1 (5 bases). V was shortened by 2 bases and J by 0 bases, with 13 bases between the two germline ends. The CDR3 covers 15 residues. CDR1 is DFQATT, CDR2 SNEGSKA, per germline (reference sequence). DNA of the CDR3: TGCAGTGCTAGACCTGGAAACAGGTTGAACACTGAAGCTTTCTTT. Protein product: CSARPGNRLNTEAFF.

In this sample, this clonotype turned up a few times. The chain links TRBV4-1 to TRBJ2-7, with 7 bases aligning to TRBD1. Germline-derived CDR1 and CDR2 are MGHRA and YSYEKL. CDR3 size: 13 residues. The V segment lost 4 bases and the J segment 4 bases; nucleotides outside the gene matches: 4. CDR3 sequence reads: CASSLGTEYEQYF. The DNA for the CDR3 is TGCGCCAGCAGCCTAGGGACAGAATACGAGCAGTACTTC.

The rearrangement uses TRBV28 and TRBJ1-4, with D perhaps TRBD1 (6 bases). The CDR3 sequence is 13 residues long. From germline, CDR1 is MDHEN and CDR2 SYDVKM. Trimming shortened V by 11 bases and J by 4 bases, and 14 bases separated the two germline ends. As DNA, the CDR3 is TGTGCCTTCCCCCGGGGGCATAATGAAAAACTGTTTTTT. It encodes CAFPRGHNEKLFF.

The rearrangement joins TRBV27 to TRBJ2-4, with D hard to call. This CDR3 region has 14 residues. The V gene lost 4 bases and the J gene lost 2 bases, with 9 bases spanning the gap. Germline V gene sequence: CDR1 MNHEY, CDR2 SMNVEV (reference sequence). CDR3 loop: CASSYKGPKNIQYF. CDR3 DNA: TGTGCCAGCAGTTACAAGGGCCCCAAAAACATTCAGTACTTC.

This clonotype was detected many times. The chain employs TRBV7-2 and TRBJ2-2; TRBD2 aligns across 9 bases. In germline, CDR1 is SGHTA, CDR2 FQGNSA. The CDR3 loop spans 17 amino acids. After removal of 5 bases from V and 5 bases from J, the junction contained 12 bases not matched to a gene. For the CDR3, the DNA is TGTGCCAGCAGCCCCCGGGGCGGGGGGGCGGGGACCGGGGAGCTGTTTTTT. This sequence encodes CASSPRGGGAGTGELFF.